The rows below give T cell receptor beta chains drawn from one sample of a study of T-cell reconstitution after alpha-beta-depleted transplantation in children. TCRdb reprocessed the PCR reads with MiXCR, giving one entry per CDR3 protein. Among about 600,000 distinct CDR3 sequences listed, under 30% were seen once. This sample comprised PBMCs, mostly from graft donor cells, obtained 360 days after TCRalphabeta/CD19-depleted stem cell transplant. The receptor source for this set is a boy younger than two who had a stem cell transplant for acute myeloid leukemia, so the T cells may come from the graft donor. CDR3s include the opening cysteine and the closing phenylalanine or tryptophan. D genes are given only for firm matches. Size is stated for part of the rows, as once, few or many counts, or as a class when the clone is expanded.

v_gene	abundance	j_gene	d_gene	CDR3aa
TRBV7-9	few	TRBJ1-2	-	CASSLDPRFDGYTF
TRBV12-3/TRBV12-4	many	TRBJ2-5	-	CASRGTNQETQYF
TRBV3-1	many	TRBJ2-1	-	CASSQFPYNEQFF
TRBV29-1	few	TRBJ1-1	-	CSVAGALRTEAFF
TRBV20-1	many	TRBJ2-5	-	CSARGMRAEETQYF
TRBV20-1	many	TRBJ2-5	TRBD2	CSARTHGGVRKETQYF
TRBV9	many	TRBJ2-2	-	CASSVYGRNTGELFF
TRBV20-1	few	TRBJ2-7	TRBD1	CSVTQGATYEQYF
TRBV7-2	-	TRBJ1-5	-	CASSLVASNQPQHF
TRBV5-6	-	TRBJ2-1	TRBD2	CASRRTGGNNEQFF
TRBV7-6	few	TRBJ2-7	-	CASSLGVTEYEQYF
TRBV15	few	TRBJ2-7	-	CATSRVGEKGYEQYF
TRBV7-9	-	TRBJ2-7	-	CASSFDPNYEQYF
TRBV29-1	many	TRBJ1-5	-	CSVREGGNQPQHF
TRBV25-1	many	TRBJ2-3	TRBD1	CASSDFIPLTGASDTQYF
TRBV5-1	-	TRBJ1-4	-	CASSLEGPSWVTEKLFF
TRBV2	-	TRBJ1-2	-	CASRLGVGGYTF
TRBV5-1	-	TRBJ2-2	-	CASSFGRGTGELFF
TRBV29-1	few	TRBJ1-1	-	CSVGSDRGAFF
TRBV20-1	-	TRBJ2-3	TRBD2	CSAWTFSGGIPDTQYF
TRBV6-1	-	TRBJ2-3	-	CASSEAADTQYF
TRBV19	-	TRBJ1-5	-	CASSLGHINQPQHF
TRBV15	-	TRBJ1-2	TRBD1	CATSRDLTGDDGYTF
TRBV27	-	TRBJ2-5	TRBD2	CASSLIARTSPQETQYF
TRBV5-1	many	TRBJ2-1	TRBD1	CASSLRTGVYNEQFF
TRBV20-1	few	TRBJ2-3	-	CSATKGLSTDTQYF
TRBV10-3	many	TRBJ2-3	TRBD1	CAISLRTGYTDTQYF
TRBV7-2	few	TRBJ2-5	-	CASSWDTPGETQYF
TRBV6-5	-	TRBJ2-1	-	CASSYSDPSSYNEQFF
TRBV19	many	TRBJ2-5	-	CATANNHGITETQYF
TRBV6-2/TRBV6-3	-	TRBJ2-1	TRBD2	CASSYVVAGPINEQFF
TRBV27	-	TRBJ2-7	-	CASSLGQIAYEQYF
TRBV12-3/TRBV12-4	few	TRBJ2-1	-	CASRQDFNNEQFF
TRBV29-1	-	TRBJ2-3	TRBD2	CSVRIAGARTDTQYF
TRBV14	few	TRBJ2-1	-	CASSYQIYNEQFF
TRBV13	many	TRBJ2-1	-	CASSLVDYYNEQFF
TRBV12-3/TRBV12-4	few	TRBJ2-1	-	CASSFGFVSNEQFF
TRBV12-3/TRBV12-4	-	TRBJ2-2	-	CASSGSFGELFF
TRBV24-1	-	TRBJ2-3	TRBD1	CATSSRDSRRDTQYF
TRBV6-2/TRBV6-3	once	TRBJ2-7	-	CASRTPGLGFYEQYF